The sequence of this T cell receptor beta chain was determined in a study of CD8 T cells in Susac syndrome. Random-hexamer reverse transcription was applied to roughly 0.5 to 1 ug RNA. A single record per CDR3 protein comes from TCRdb applying MiXCR to the immunoSEQ multiplex PCR reads. The repertoire has around 180,000 distinct CDR3 sequences, 90% to 95% of them found once; the top ten carry less than 0.2%. Study findings and constraints: The authors acknowledged that their TCR sequencing and HLA analysis involved a relatively small number of individuals.

Trimming removed 8 bases from V and 8 bases from J, with 12 bases in between. CDR3 length: 11 amino acids. Germline V gene data show CDR1 as SNHLY and CDR2 as FYNNEI. Turning to this clonotype: Antigen: not known.

Sequencing of TCR beta was performed on blood CD8+ and CD4+ T cells. Relapsing-remitting disease, either stable or active, was present in the multiple sclerosis controls, who were treatment-naive patients. V gene TRBV2 combines with J gene TRBJ1-2; D gene uncertain. The sequence was collected from a human donor with multiple sclerosis. Material for sequencing was CD8+ T cells from PBMCs. For the CDR3, the DNA is TGTGCCAGCGGAGGGAATCAAGGCTACACCTTC. It codes for CASGGNQGYTF.